Following are 32 T cell receptor beta chains from one sample sequenced in a study of T cell clonality in common variable immunodeficiency. Profiled with immunoSEQ multiplex PCR; TCRdb holds only in-frame clones, not every one. The repertoire consists of approximately 75,000 clones, none detected only once. Material for sequencing was peripheral blood mononuclear cells. The source of these receptors is a person between 18 and 75 years old in good health.

The sample holds many counts of this clone. The read ends 3 residues before the CDR3 terminus; that terminus is restored from the germline J gene. The V gene is TRBV2, the J gene TRBJ2-7; no clear D. The CDR3 consists of 11 residues. V lost 4 bases and J lost 6, with 7 bases in between. CDR1 is SNHLY and CDR2 is FYNNEI in the germline V gene. Here the CDR3 reads CASSAYIEQYF. The CDR3 DNA, read in part, is TGTGCCAGCAGTGCGTATATCGAG.

The table lists this clone with many counts. The CDR3 is cut off 3 residues early in the read; its end comes from the germline J gene. The chain joins TRBV7-2 to TRBJ2-7; D is uncertain. This CDR3 comprises 11 residues. Germline assignment: CDR1 SGHTA and CDR2 FQGNSA. Trimming removed 5 bases from V and 4 bases from J, with 6 bases in between. Here the CDR3 reads CASSRSYEQYF. Incomplete CDR3 DNA: TGTGCCAGCAGCCGGTCGTACGAG.

This clone came up many times. This chain's CDR3 is CASSLQGSGRYNEQFF. The DNA read from the CDR3 is TGCGCCAGCAGCTTGCAGGGTAGCGGGAGATACAATGAG. The chain joins TRBV5-1 to TRBJ2-1; 9 bases map to TRBD2. The CDR3 end is not reached by the read, which stops 3 residues before it; the germline J gene fills it in. CDR1 SGHRS and CDR2 YFSETQ come from the germline V gene. The CDR3 has 16 residues. J lost 4 bases, V lost 1 base, and 6 bases had no gene match.

This clone has a count of ten or more. Read sequence stops 3 residues before the CDR3 end, and the germline J gene provides the missing end. The chain combines TRBV19 with TRBJ1-1, with a tentative D call TRBD1 (5 bases). CDR1 LNHDA and CDR2 SQIVND come from the germline V gene (reference sequence). The CDR3 totals 11 residues. The V end lost 9 bases, the J end lost 6 bases, and 11 bases lay between the germline ends. The CDR3 DNA, read in part, is TGTGCCAGCCGGACAAGTGCTGAA. Translated: CASRTSAE. The whole CDR3 sequence reads CASRTSAEAFF.

This clone was counted at least ten times. One end of the junction does not line up with germline, which may come from a read error. The CDR3 extends 3 residues past the end of the read, so its final part is completed from the germline J gene. The chain uses TRBV2 and TRBJ1-5, with D hard to call. Looked up from germline, CDR1 is SNHLY and CDR2 is FYNNEI. This CDR3 is 13 amino acids long. The CDR3 sequence: CASSVSGYQPQHF. The CDR3 DNA, read in part, is TGCGCCAGCAGTGTGAGCGGCTATCAGCCC.

This clone was detected ten times or more. The read falls 3 residues short of the CDR3 end, and the missing part is taken from the germline J gene. J is TRBJ2-5 and V is TRBV7-2; D not certain. The CDR3 is 12 amino acids. V was shortened by 5 bases and J by 5 bases, with 9 bases between the two germline ends. The V gene's germline CDR1 is SGHTA and CDR2 FQGNSA. The CDR3 bases that were read are TGTGCCAGCAGCCCCGTCGGGGAGACC. This gives the protein CASSPVGET. In full, the CDR3 is CASSPVGETQYF. Together with reference TRBV7-2 and TRBJ2-5, the CDR3 gives the full variable domain: GAGVSQSPSNKVTEKGKDVELRCDPISGHTALYWYRQSLGQGLEFLIYFQGNSAPDKSGLPSDRFSAERTGGSVSTLTIQRTQQEDSAVYLCASSPVGETQYFGPGTRLLVL.

There are many counts of this clone. The sequence runs out 3 residues before the end of the CDR3; the remainder is reconstructed from the germline J gene. The chain recombines TRBV6-1 with TRBJ1-2, with 9 bases identical to TRBD1. The germline V gene has CDR1 MNHNS and CDR2 SASEGT. V gave up 0 bases and J gave up 4 bases; unmatched junction bases: 6. There are 16 residues in the CDR3. The CDR3 here is CASSEAGTGKGYGYTF. The part of the CDR3 DNA that was read is TGTGCCAGCAGTGAAGCAGGGACAGGGAAGGGCTATGGC.

This clone was seen more than once but under ten times. Sequencing ends 3 residues short of the CDR3 end; the germline J gene provides the rest. This rearrangement joins TRBV7-8 to TRBJ2-3; 9 nucleotides align to TRBD2. CDR3 length equals 14 residues. V gave up 6 bases and J gave up 5 bases; unmatched junction bases: 6. CDR1 and CDR2 from the germline V gene are SGHVS and FQNEAQ. The CDR3 sequence: CASRWREGLDTQYF. The sequenced part of the CDR3 DNA is TGTGCCAGCAGGTGGCGGGAGGGTTTAGATACG.

The table lists this clone with many counts. The CDR3 goes on 3 residues after the read ends, and that part is filled in from the germline J gene. The chain uses TRBV5-6 and TRBJ2-2; D ambiguous. The CDR3 sequence is 14 residues long. V lost 1 base, J lost 2 bases, and 6 bases lay in between. Germline CDR1 reads SGHDT; CDR2 reads YYEEEE. This CDR3 reads CASSLTVNTGELFF. The CDR3 bases that were read are TGTGCCAGCAGCTTGACGGTAAACACCGGGGAG. Looking up the rest from reference TRBV5-6 and TRBJ2-2 gives the full variable domain: DAGVTQSPTHLIKTRGQQVTLRCSPKSGHDTVSWYQQALGQGPQFIFQYYEEEERQRGNFPDRFSGHQFPNYSSELNVNALLLGDSALYLCASSLTVNTGELFFGEGSRLTVL.

This clone has at least ten counts. At one boundary the junction diverges from the germline segment, which might be a read error. Read sequence stops 3 residues before the CDR3 end, and the germline J gene provides the missing end. The genes are TRBV4-2 and TRBJ2-7, with TRBD1 matching 10 bases. Germline CDR1 and CDR2: LGHNA and YNFKEQ. CDR3 length: 18 amino acids. CDR3 amino acids: CASSQDRVGTGASYEQYF. The covered CDR3 bases are TGCGCCAGCAGCCAAGATCGTGTCGGGACAGGGGCCTCCTACGAG.

This chain's CDR3 is CASSLWQGTTEAFF. Partial CDR3 DNA: TGTGCCAGCAGCTTATGGCAGGGTACCACTGAA. The chain recombines TRBV11-1 with TRBJ1-1; D is possibly TRBD1 (5 bases). The read terminates 3 residues before the CDR3 end, so the remaining end is supplied by the germline J gene. V was trimmed by 2 bases and J by 4 bases, leaving 11 bases between them. The germline CDR1 and CDR2 sequences are SGHAT and FQDESV (reference sequence). The CDR3 consists of 14 residues.

This clone appeared many times. Read data end 3 residues before the CDR3 end; the end is taken from the germline J gene. The chain has TRBV27 and TRBJ1-2; D might be TRBD1 (5 bases). This CDR3 spans 11 amino acids. Germline lookup yields CDR1 MNHEY and CDR2 SMNVEV (reference sequence). The CDR3 here is CVTGVGYGYTF. The DNA read from the CDR3 is TGTGTAACAGGAGTAGGCTATGGC.

In its sample, this clone was seen a few times. The read terminates 3 residues ahead of where the CDR3 ends, so the germline J gene completes it. The V gene is TRBV10-2, the J gene TRBJ1-3; D is perhaps TRBD1 (5 bases). This CDR3 has 17 residues. Germline V gene sequence: CDR1 WSHSY, CDR2 SAAADI. V lost 6 bases to trimming and J lost 5 bases, with 23 bases between them. CDR3 bases read: TGCGCCAGCAGAAGTAATCAGGTCGGGGGTTCTCGAAACACC. The encoded protein is CASRSNQVGGSRNT. The entire CDR3 protein is CASRSNQVGGSRNTIYF.

This clone was seen ten or more times. The sequence runs out 3 residues before the end of the CDR3; the remainder is reconstructed from the germline J gene. V usage is TRBV9 and J usage is TRBJ2-7; 7 bases align to TRBD2. CDR1 is SGDLS and CDR2 is YYNGEE in the germline V gene. Losses at the gene ends were 0 bases for V and 2 bases for J; bases not matched to a gene: 5. There are 15 residues in the CDR3. The CDR3 loop reads CASSVGTSDAYEQYF. The DNA read from the CDR3 is TGTGCCAGCAGCGTAGGGACTAGTGATGCCTACGAG.

This clone was observed at least ten times. Read data end 3 residues before the CDR3 end; the end is taken from the germline J gene. V gene TRBV7-9 combines with J gene TRBJ2-2, with 7 bases identical to TRBD2. CDR1 is SEHNR and CDR2 is FQNEAQ in the germline V gene (reference sequence). Trimming cost V 5 bases and J 3 bases; bases outside gene matches: 6. The CDR3 extends over 15 amino acids. The CDR3 protein is CASSARGGDTGELFF. The sequenced CDR3 bases are TGTGCCAGCAGCGCCCGTGGGGGGGACACCGGGGAG.

In this sample, this clone turned up many times. The read finishes 3 residues shy of the CDR3 end, and the germline J gene is used to complete it. The rearrangement uses TRBV18 and TRBJ1-1; 9 bases are a match to TRBD1. CDR1 and CDR2 (germline): KGHSH, LQKENI. The CDR3 spans 13 residues. The V and J ends lost 3 bases and 4 bases, in that order; junction bases with no gene match: 0. The CDR3: CASSPTGGTEAFF. CDR3 bases read: TGTGCCAGCTCACCGACAGGGGGCACTGAA.

This clone was counted at least ten times. The read halts 3 residues ahead of the CDR3 end, with the missing end drawn from the germline J gene. The chain combines TRBV5-1 with TRBJ1-2; possible D gene TRBD1, 6 bases. Looked up from germline, CDR1 is SGHRS and CDR2 is YFSETQ. The CDR3 length is 14 residues. Trimming took off 4 bases at V and 6 bases at J, with 16 bases between the two ends. The covered CDR3 bases are TGCGCCAGCAGCCCGCTTCAGGGGTACGATGGC. This gives the protein CASSPLQGYDG. The full-length CDR3 reads as CASSPLQGYDGYTF.

This clone was observed many times. The CDR3 is cut off 3 residues early in the read; its end comes from the germline J gene. The V and J genes are TRBV19 and TRBJ1-2; D may be TRBD1 (5 bases). The length of the CDR3 is 13 residues. CDR1 is LNHDA, CDR2 SQIVND, per germline (reference sequence). With 4 bases removed from V and 7 bases from J, the gap between germline ends came to 13 bases. The sequenced part of the CDR3 DNA is TGTGCCAGTAGTACGGGGGAGGGTGCTGGC. This codes for CASSTGEGAG. In full, the CDR3 is CASSTGEGAGYTF.

Many counts were recorded for this clone. Sequencing ends 3 residues short of the CDR3 end; the germline J gene provides the rest. The gene calls are TRBV7-8 and TRBJ2-1; 7 nucleotides align to TRBD1. The J segment lost 6 bases and the V segment lost 2 bases, leaving 1 base of the junction unmatched. Germline V gene data show CDR1 as SGHVS and CDR2 as FQNEAQ. This CDR3 comprises 13 residues. Incomplete CDR3 DNA: TGTGCCAGCAGCTTAAGACAGGGCAATGAG. It codes for CASSLRQGNE. In full, the CDR3 reads CASSLRQGNEQFF.

Of note for this clone: Mismatch with germline at one junction end may stem from a read error. The CDR3 goes on 3 residues after the read ends, and that part is filled in from the germline J gene. The rearrangement links TRBV7-2 to TRBJ2-7; no firm D call. Germline V gene sequence: CDR1 SGHTA, CDR2 FQGNSA. This CDR3 spans 14 amino acids. The CDR3 region is CVSSPRSTSYEQYF. The CDR3 bases that were read are TGTGTCAGCAGCCCACGATCGACTTCATACGAG.

In its sample, this clone was seen many times. The CDR3 protein is CSVTGVLNTEAFF. The CDR3 DNA, read in part, is TGCAGCGTTACAGGGGTATTGAACACTGAA. This chain connects TRBV29-1 to TRBJ1-1; 7 nucleotides line up with TRBD1. The read ends 3 residues early relative to the CDR3; the germline J gene fills the gap. Losses at the gene ends were 5 bases for V and 0 bases for J; bases not matched to a gene: 3. Looked up from germline, CDR1 is SQVTM and CDR2 is ANQGSEA. This CDR3 is 13 amino acids long.

In its sample, this clone was seen many times. The CDR3 end falls 3 residues outside the read, so it is completed with the germline J gene. This chain connects TRBV5-4 to TRBJ2-5; D unclear. CDR3 length equals 14 residues. Germline CDR1 reads SGHNT; CDR2 reads YYREEE (reference sequence). Trimming took 0 bases from V and 1 from J, leaving 7 bases between them. The CDR3 is CASSLDSRQETQYF. Incomplete CDR3 DNA: TGTGCCAGCAGCTTGGACAGCCGCCAAGAGACC.

The table lists this clone with many counts. The read is 3 residues too short to cover the CDR3 end, so that end is filled in from the germline J gene. The chain links TRBV7-2 to TRBJ1-4, with D possibly matching TRBD1 (5 bases). CDR3 length: 15 residues. The ends were cut back, 1 base at V and 6 bases at J, with 12 bases in the middle. CDR1 and CDR2 (germline): SGHTA, FQGNSA. CDR3 bases read: TGTGCCAGCAGCTTAGGTCCAGGGAGGGATGAAAAA. It codes for CASSLGPGRDEK. The CDR3 in its entirety is CASSLGPGRDEKLFF.

This clone was recorded at least ten times. Sequencing ends 3 residues short of the CDR3 end; the germline J gene provides the rest. The chain is built from TRBV20-1 and TRBJ2-5, with 7 bases that match TRBD1. Germline assignment: CDR1 DFQATT and CDR2 SNEGSKA (reference sequence). V dropped 0 bases and J dropped 5; count of bases not matched to a gene: 6. This CDR3 spans 14 amino acids. The CDR3 is CSAREQGFHETQYF. The sequenced CDR3 bases are TGCAGTGCTAGAGAACAGGGGTTTCATGAGACC.

This clone occurred many times. The read terminates 3 residues before the CDR3 end, so the remaining end is supplied by the germline J gene. V gene TRBV3-1 (or the pseudogene TRBV3-2) combines with J gene TRBJ2-2; TRBD2 matches 13 bases. CDR1 LGHDT and CDR2 YNNKEL come from the germline V gene (reference sequence). V shed 0 bases, J shed 7 bases, and the junction held 11 bases outside the gene matches. This CDR3 has 19 amino acids. The part of the CDR3 DNA that was read is TGTGCCAGCAGCCAAGATAGAGGGACTAGCGGGATGTGGGTCGGGGAG. This gives the protein CASSQDRGTSGMWVGE. The full CDR3 protein reads CASSQDRGTSGMWVGELFF.

In this sample, this clone turned up many times. The read terminates 3 residues ahead of where the CDR3 ends, so the germline J gene completes it. V is TRBV19 and J is TRBJ1-5; D may be TRBD1 (6 bases). The CDR3 totals 21 residues. CDR1 and CDR2 from the germline V gene are LNHDA and SQIVND (reference sequence). Trimming shortened V by 3 bases and J by 1 base, and 28 bases separated the two germline ends. The covered CDR3 bases are TGTGCCAGTAGTATTCGCCTCGCTTTGGCGGGGGGGGGCCTGAGCAATCAGCCC. Its protein product is CASSIRLALAGGGLSNQP. The full CDR3 protein reads CASSIRLALAGGGLSNQPQHF. Drawing the rest from reference TRBV19 and TRBJ1-5, the complete variable domain is DGGITQSPKYLFRKEGQNVTLSCEQNLNHDAMYWYRQDPGQGLRLIYYSQIVNDFQKGDIAEGYSVSREKKESFPLTVTSAQKNPTAFYLCASSIRLALAGGGLSNQPQHFGDGTRLSIL.

The sample holds many counts of this clone. The CDR3 is cut off 3 residues early in the read; its end comes from the germline J gene. The chain joins TRBV18 to TRBJ2-2, with D perhaps TRBD1 (6 bases). Germline CDR1 KGHSH, CDR2 LQKENI. CDR3 length: 16 residues. Trimming took 5 bases from V and 0 from J, leaving 13 bases between them. Partial CDR3 DNA: TGTGCCAGCTCATCGGCGACAGGAGCGAACACCGGGGAG. This codes for CASSSATGANTGE. The entire CDR3 reads CASSSATGANTGELFF.

Points on this clone: The CDR3 goes on 3 residues after the read ends, and that part is filled in from the germline J gene. The chain has TRBV11-2 and TRBJ2-7; 8 bases are shared with TRBD1. CDR1 is SGHAT and CDR2 is FQNNGV in the germline V gene. The CDR3 is 14 residues long. The trim removed 3 bases at V and 0 bases at J, leaving 1 base unmatched. CDR3 loop: CASSLDRVSYEQYF. CDR3 bases read: TGTGCCAGCAGCTTGGACAGGGTCTCCTACGAG.

This clone has at least ten counts. With the read ending 3 residues before the CDR3 end, the germline J gene is used to fill in that end. The V call is TRBV7-2, the J call TRBJ1-1; 8 bases match TRBD1. The CDR3 has 15 residues. CDR1 is SGHTA and CDR2 is FQGNSA in the germline V gene. CDR3 bases read: TGTGCCAGCACCATTCCAGGGGGCCGGTTGCCTCGC. Residues: CASTIPGGRLPR. The CDR3 as a whole reads CASTIPGGRLPRAFF. The full variable domain, completed using reference TRBV7-2 and TRBJ1-1, is GAGVSQSPSNKVTEKGKDVELRCDPISGHTALYWYRQSLGQGLEFLIYFQGNSAPDKSGLPSDRFSAERTGGSVSTLTIQRTQQEDSAVYLCASTIPGGRLPRAFFGQGTRLTVV.

At least ten counts were recorded for this clone. The read terminates 3 residues ahead of where the CDR3 ends, so the germline J gene completes it. The chain employs TRBV6-2 or TRBV6-3 and TRBJ2-5; 9 bases fit TRBD2. J lost 5 bases, V lost 11 bases, and 9 bases had no gene match. The CDR3 contains 13 residues. Germline assignment: CDR1 MNHEY and CDR2 SVGEGT. Partial CDR3 DNA: TGTGCCGTCGGCGGGAGGGCGGAGGAGACC. Translation: CAVGGRAEET. The complete CDR3 reads CAVGGRAEETQYF.

This clone was observed at least ten times. The read halts 3 residues ahead of the CDR3 end, with the missing end drawn from the germline J gene. The J gene is TRBJ2-7, the V gene TRBV5-4, with a weak D call TRBD2 (6 bases). Germline lookup yields CDR1 SGHNT and CDR2 YYREEE (reference sequence). Trimming pared 0 bases from V and 3 bases from J, leaving 13 bases between. CDR3 length equals 15 residues. The CDR3: CASSLGAGSYYEQYF. CDR3 DNA, as far as it was read: TGTGCCAGCAGCTTGGGGGCGGGATCATACTACGAG.

This clone has a count of ten or more. The read stops 3 residues short of the end of the CDR3; the missing end is completed from the germline J gene. The chain links TRBV10-3 to TRBJ1-6; the match to TRBD1 covers 7 bases. The V segment lost 10 bases and the J segment 4 bases; nucleotides outside the gene matches: 7. This CDR3 contains 14 residues. Germline CDR1 is ENHRY and CDR2 is SYGVKD. The CDR3 here is CASGTDQYNSPLHF. The part of the CDR3 DNA that was read is TGTGCCAGCGGGACAGACCAGTATAATTCACCC.